This T cell receptor beta chain was identified in a study of CXCR3-negative and CXCR3-positive naive CD8 T cells. Study results and limitations: Surface CD5 matched across naive subsets, and TRB CDR3 properties served to infer TCR strength. Relative to memory CD8+ cells, whose diversity was much lower, both naive subsets had comparably high diversity.

The germline V gene encodes CDR1 MDHEN and CDR2 SYDVKM. The CDR3 is 15 amino acids. Comment on this clonotype: The antigen is not known.

TRB cDNA was prepared as libraries by UMI-labeled 5' RACE. After re-calling the 5' RACE reads, TCRdb lists one entry per CDR3 protein, DNA absent. The table counts 90,000 to 100,000 distinct CDR3 sequences; 1.7% lies in the top ten. The rearrangement joins TRBV28 to TRBJ2-2; the D call of TRBD1 rests on TCRdb alone, since no DNA is present to check it. The sequence was obtained from a human donor in good health. Some clones in this sample may be carry-over from other donors' samples. Sequenced input: naive CXCR3- CD8+ T cells from blood. Subset given: CD45RO-CCR7+CD27+CD95- naive CD8+ T cells lacking CXCR3 (TNR3-). CDR3 amino acids: CASSPGQENTGELFF.